This TCR beta chain was captured by sequencing in a study of T cell changes during pregnancy in multiple sclerosis. Germline CDR1 reads GTSNPN; CDR2 reads SVGIG (reference sequence). V shed 2 bases and J shed 0 bases, with 8 bases lying between them. The CDR3 length is 14 residues. Sequencing was performed with immunoSEQ multiplex PCR; in TCRdb, only in-frame clones are kept and a portion is missing. The repertoire consists of under 50,000 clones, with approximately 92% occurring once and the leading ten covering roughly 3.9%. The sequencing used CD8+ T cells from peripheral blood mononuclear cells, collected after pregnancy. The origin of this receptor is a female donor with multiple sclerosis, enrolled in a pregnancy study. The V call is TRBV30, the J call TRBJ2-1, with D possibly being TRBD2 (5 bases). CDR3 loop: CAWSNSGSYNEQFF. CDR3 DNA sequence: TGTGCCTGGAGTAACAGCGGCTCCTACAATGAGCAGTTCTTC.